The present entry profiles one TCR beta chain with its context. This sample is drawn from a study of blood T cell repertoires in COVID-19. Study-wide background: Collection of acute and convalescent COVID-19 samples took place in the United States, Italy and Spain. PBMCs, B-cell-depleted T cells, or T cells provided the cDNA or gDNA that made up the material.

The CDR3 length is 16 residues. Germline CDR1 is KGHSH and CDR2 is LQKENI. The V segment lost 3 bases and the J segment 3 bases; nucleotides outside the gene matches: 4. Per the authors' pipeline: Reference gene primer amplification gave estimated nucleated cell counts. Libraries were prepared by immunoSEQ multiplex PCR; TCRdb keeps only in-frame clonotypes and omits some of them. The V and J calls and clone size come from that table; D and trimming were worked out from the DNA. Here the sample spans roughly 120,000 clones, 90% being singletons. The receptor was derived from a man aged 45-60 years with active COVID-19. The chain carries TRBV18 and TRBJ1-6; TRBD1 aligns across 8 bases. Sequencing was performed on peripheral blood. CDR3 sequence reads: CASSPQGAGYNSPLHF. For the CDR3, the DNA is TGTGCCAGCTCACCTCAGGGGGCAGGCTATAATTCACCCCTCCACTTT.